This TCR beta chain was profiled in a study of cytomegalovirus exposure and HLA in healthy donors. Method: immunoSEQ multiplex PCR; TCRdb's copy keeps in-frame clones and lacks some. This table has about 160,000 clones, about four fifths appearing once. V was cut by 9 bases and J by 10 bases, with 18 bases left in between. CDR3 length: 12 amino acids. Germline lookup yields CDR1 ENHRY and CDR2 SYGVKD. The gene calls are TRBV10-3 and TRBJ1-1; D is perhaps TRBD1 (6 bases). The origin of this receptor is a man between 25 and 39 years old in good health and CMV-seropositive. Sequencing was performed on PBMCs. In nucleotides, the CDR3 is TGTGCCATTTCACAGGGCCCTGAAGGAGCTTTCTTT. Translation: CAISQGPEGAFF.